What follows describes a single T cell receptor beta chain. Germline V lookup: CDR1 LNHNV, CDR2 YYDKDF (reference sequence). This CDR3 has 14 residues. The sample is drawn from a study of CD8+ T cells in alopecia areata. Isolated RNA was reverse transcribed into cDNA used as the sequencing template. Sequencing was performed with immunoSEQ multiplex PCR; in TCRdb, only in-frame clones are kept and a portion is missing. The sample has some 25,000 clones, 52% seen once. The specimen was NKG2D-high CD8+ T cells sorted from blood. The sequence came from a human donor with alopecia areata. The genes are TRBV15 and TRBJ2-5; 7 nucleotides align to TRBD1. The last part of the DNA fits TRBJ2-7 better; the J call may be wrong. The CDR3 DNA sequence: TGTGCCACCAGCAGGAGGACAGGAGATTACGAGCAGTACTTC. Residues: CATSRRTGDYEQYF.